The 27 T cell receptor beta chains given below trace back to one sample, sequenced in a study of shared clonotypes between healthy human individuals. CD8 cells regarded as naive lacked CD45RO, were positively chosen for CCR7, and omitted terminally differentiated effector memory CD45RA+ cells. Sequencing was performed with immunoSEQ multiplex PCR; in TCRdb, only in-frame clones are kept and a portion is missing. The sample holds some 1,900,000 clones, just under 95% seen once. Specimen: naive CD8+ T cells sorted from blood. The receptors were sampled from a young man in good health.

The rearrangement links TRBV7-3 to TRBJ2-2, with a tentative D call TRBD1 (5 bases). CDR1 is SGHTA and CDR2 is FQGTGA in the germline V gene. Trimming shortened V by 5 bases and J by 5 bases, and 15 bases separated the two germline ends. The CDR3 totals 15 residues. As DNA, the CDR3 is TGTGCCAGCAGCCCGCGACAGTCAGTTACCGGGGAGCTGTTTTTT. Translating gives CASSPRQSVTGELFF.

The V gene is TRBV27, the J gene TRBJ2-1; no clear D. Germline CDR1 and CDR2: MNHEY and SMNVEV (reference sequence). V gave up 5 bases and J gave up 6 bases, with 17 bases separating them. This CDR3 is 15 amino acids long. The CDR3 coding sequence is TGTGCCAGCAGTACCTTCAAGACCGAGTCCAATGAGCAGTTCTTC. Encoded protein: CASSTFKTESNEQFF.

A note on this clone: The same CDR3 can be traced to other DNA sequences in this sample. The chain couples TRBV11-2 to TRBJ2-1, with D maybe TRBD1 (6 bases). V dropped 1 base and J dropped 7 bases, with 8 bases sitting between them. The length of the CDR3 is 13 residues. Germline V lookup: CDR1 SGHAT, CDR2 FQNNGV. DNA of the CDR3: TGTGCCAGCAGCTTAGGCACAGGGAATGAGCAGTTCTTC. It is translated as CASSLGTGNEQFF.

This clone showed up just once. This rearrangement joins TRBV7-6 to TRBJ1-6, with 7 bases that match TRBD1. Unmatched junction bases numbered 7, after V lost 5 bases and J lost 9 bases. The germline V gene encodes CDR1 SGHVS and CDR2 FNYEAQ. This CDR3 comprises 14 residues. The CDR3 here is CASSPSGGGSPLHF. The CDR3, as DNA: TGTGCCAGCAGCCCGTCAGGGGGTGGTTCACCCCTCCACTTT.

The J gene is TRBJ2-7, the V gene TRBV27, with D perhaps TRBD2 (5 bases). Deletions cut 5 bases from V and 2 bases from J, with 19 bases between. The CDR3 runs to 16 residues. CDR1 and CDR2 from the germline V gene are MNHEY and SMNVEV (reference sequence). The CDR3 DNA reads as TGTGCCAGCAGTCCGTACTTTACGGGATTCCCCTACGAGCAGTACTTC. Encoded protein: CASSPYFTGFPYEQYF.

The CDR3, as DNA: TGTGCCAGCTCACCCACAGGACTAGCGGACTCCTACGAGCAGTACTTC. Translated: CASSPTGLADSYEQYF. The chain joins TRBV18 to TRBJ2-7, with 10 nucleotides matching TRBD2. V dropped 3 bases and J dropped 0; count of bases not matched to a gene: 5. This CDR3 has 16 residues. Germline values: CDR1 KGHSH, CDR2 LQKENI.

The rearrangement links TRBV19 to TRBJ2-2; TRBD1 is a possible D gene (6 bases). CDR1 is LNHDA and CDR2 is SQIVND in the germline V gene (reference sequence). The V gene lost 3 bases and the J gene lost 4 bases, with 15 bases spanning the gap. This CDR3 region has 16 residues. The DNA of the CDR3 is TGTGCCAGTAGTATGGGGAACAGGGTCAGCACCGGGGAGCTGTTTTTT. It translates to CASSMGNRVSTGELFF.

The rearrangement links TRBV5-1 to TRBJ2-3, with TRBD2 matching over 10 bases. Looked up from germline, CDR1 is SGHRS and CDR2 is YFSETQ. Unmatched junction bases numbered 10, after V lost 4 bases and J lost 5 bases. The CDR3 length is 16 residues. The CDR3 DNA reads TGCGCCAGCAGCCCCCGGCTAGCGGGAGCTGTAGATACGCAGTATTTT. Residues: CASSPRLAGAVDTQYF.

The chain links TRBV10-2 to TRBJ1-2, with D tentatively TRBD1 (6 bases). This CDR3 contains 12 residues. V shed 4 bases and J shed 3 bases, with 6 bases lying between them. Germline loops: CDR1 WSHSY, CDR2 SAAADI. This CDR3 is CASSGTDYGYTF. As DNA, the CDR3 is TGCGCCAGCAGTGGGACAGACTATGGCTACACCTTC.

This chain links TRBV5-1 with TRBJ1-4, with D unresolved. CDR1 SGHRS and CDR2 YFSETQ come from the germline V gene. The CDR3 totals 13 residues. V shed 3 bases and J shed 7 bases, with 10 bases lying between them. This chain's CDR3 is CASSWEVGEKLFF. As DNA, the CDR3 is TGCGCCAGCAGCTGGGAGGTTGGTGAAAAACTGTTTTTT.

Comment on this clone: Other DNA sequences within the sample encode an identical CDR3. The rearrangement joins TRBV30 to TRBJ2-7; weak D call: TRBD2 (5 bases). Germline lookup yields CDR1 GTSNPN and CDR2 SVGIG (reference sequence). The CDR3 loop spans 14 amino acids. V shed 0 bases and J shed 3 bases, with 12 bases lying between them. The CDR3 DNA sequence: TGTGCCTGGAGTGTACGGGGTGGCGGCTACGAGCAGTACTTC. Protein product: CAWSVRGGGYEQYF.

This sequence joins TRBV9 and TRBJ2-1; no firm D call. Trimming took off 3 bases at V and 10 bases at J, with 11 bases between the two ends. Germline-derived CDR1 and CDR2 are SGDLS and YYNGEE. The CDR3 has 12 amino acids. The CDR3 coding sequence is TGTGCCAGCAGCGCCGTAGTGGGCGAGCAGTTCTTC. Its translation is CASSAVVGEQFF. Combining the CDR3 with reference TRBV9 and TRBJ2-1 gives the whole variable domain DSGVTQTPKHLITATGQRVTLRCSPRSGDLSVYWYQQSLDQGLQFLIQYYNGEERAKGNILERFSAQQFPDLHSELNLSSLELGDSALYFCASSAVVGEQFFGPGTRLTVL.

This chain links TRBV7-9 with TRBJ2-7; TRBD2 agrees at 14 bases. The CDR3 consists of 17 residues. Germline trimming cut 1 base from V and 5 bases from J; bases unmatched to any gene: 7. The germline V gene encodes CDR1 SEHNR and CDR2 FQNEAQ (reference sequence). The CDR3 DNA reads TGTGCCAGCAGCTTAGGTAGCGGACTAGCGGGAGGCCACGAGCAGTACTTC. Translation: CASSLGSGLAGGHEQYF.

The chain employs TRBV15 and TRBJ2-7; D might be TRBD1 (6 bases). This CDR3 has 14 amino acids. Trimming pared 3 bases from V and 2 bases from J, leaving 11 bases between. Germline V gives CDR1 LNHNV, CDR2 YYDKDF (reference sequence). CDR3 sequence: CATSREQGAYEQYF. The CDR3 DNA follows: TGTGCCACCAGCAGGGAACAGGGAGCCTACGAGCAGTACTTC. The variable domain in full, with the rest retrieved from reference TRBV15 and TRBJ2-7, is DAMVIQNPRYQVTQFGKPVTLSCSQTLNHNVMYWYQQKSSQAPKLLFHYYDKDFNNEADTPDNFQSRRPNTSFCFLDIRSPGLGDTAMYLCATSREQGAYEQYFGPGTRLTVT.

The gene calls are TRBV10-2 and TRBJ2-7, with D perhaps TRBD1 (6 bases). CDR3 length: 13 amino acids. Between the trimmed V and J ends, which lost 6 bases and 4 bases, there was a span of 13 bases. The germline V gene encodes CDR1 WSHSY and CDR2 SAAADI. The CDR3 DNA reads as TGCGCCAGCAGGTCCGGGACACCTTACGAGCAGTACTTC. Protein: CASRSGTPYEQYF.

This rearrangement joins TRBV19 to TRBJ2-1; 11 positions match TRBD2. The CDR3 extends over 16 amino acids. Germline V gene data show CDR1 as LNHDA and CDR2 as SQIVND (reference sequence). The junction had 5 bases not matched to a gene; V was cut back by 1 base and J by 6 bases. CDR3 bases: TGTGCCAGTAGTATAGGAGGGGGACTAGCGGTCAATGAGCAGTTCTTC. Protein sequence: CASSIGGGLAVNEQFF.

V gene TRBV5-1 combines with J gene TRBJ2-7, with D possibly matching TRBD1 (9 bases). CDR1 SGHRS and CDR2 YFSETQ come from the germline V gene. The CDR3 has 19 amino acids. V lost 0 bases and J lost 2, with 24 bases in between. The CDR3 coding sequence is TGCGCCAGCAGCTTGGTGGGACAGGGTGAGCGGGGGAATGCCTACGAGCAGTACTTC. Its protein is CASSLVGQGERGNAYEQYF.

This chain uses TRBV6-1 with TRBJ2-7; 9 positions match TRBD2. The CDR3 is 17 amino acids. The germline CDR1 and CDR2 sequences are MNHNS and SASEGT. J lost 0 bases, V lost 4 bases, and 10 bases had no gene match. The CDR3 nucleotides are TGTGCCAGCAGTGTTAATAGGGCGGGGGGGAGCTCCTACGAGCAGTACTTC. This encodes CASSVNRAGGSSYEQYF.

Written as DNA, the CDR3 is TGTGCCAGCAGTGGTTTGCTTCGGGGGAACACCGGGGAGCTGTTTTTT. Amino acids: CASSGLLRGNTGELFF. The genes are TRBV6-1 and TRBJ2-2; D is perhaps TRBD2 (5 bases). This CDR3 region has 16 residues. Germline V CDR1 and CDR2: MNHNS, SASEGT. V dropped 4 bases and J dropped 1 base, with 13 bases sitting between them.

The J gene is TRBJ2-1, the V gene TRBV5-4; 10 bases align to TRBD2. This CDR3 comprises 15 residues. Losses at the gene ends were 3 bases for V and 2 bases for J; bases not matched to a gene: 2. Germline CDR1 SGHNT, CDR2 YYREEE (reference sequence). The CDR3 spells CASSSSGSAYNEQFF. CDR3 nucleotide sequence: TGTGCCAGCAGCTCTAGCGGGAGTGCCTACAATGAGCAGTTCTTC.

The rearrangement joins TRBV6-5 to TRBJ2-3; D may be TRBD1 or TRBD2 (5 bases each). This CDR3 is built from 15 residues. Trimming stripped 6 bases from V and 0 bases from J, with 13 bases between. Germline V lookup: CDR1 MNHEY, CDR2 SVGAGI. The CDR3 region is CASSPRGASTDTQYF. The CDR3 DNA reads as TGTGCCAGCAGCCCCCGAGGGGCAAGCACAGATACGCAGTATTTT.

The chain combines TRBV4-3 with TRBJ2-3; no definite D call. Germline CDR1 LGHNA, CDR2 YSLEER. This CDR3 comprises 15 residues. V lost 0 bases to trimming and J lost 0 bases, with 7 bases between them. The CDR3 reads CASSQDEESTDTQYF. CDR3 DNA: TGCGCCAGCAGCCAAGACGAGGAAAGCACAGATACGCAGTATTTT.

In its sample, this clone was seen once. V gene TRBV6-5 combines with J gene TRBJ2-7; 10 nucleotides match TRBD2. Germline trimming cut 5 bases from V and 2 bases from J; bases unmatched to any gene: 0. From germline, CDR1 is MNHEY and CDR2 SVGAGI. This CDR3 comprises 13 residues. Here the CDR3 DNA reads TGTGCCAGCAGTACTAGCGGGACCTACGAGCAGTACTTC. Translated: CASSTSGTYEQYF.

This clone was picked up one time. The chain links TRBV29-1 to TRBJ2-7, with D perhaps given as TRBD1 or TRBD2 (6 bases each). V was clipped by 2 bases and J by 3 bases, with 17 bases between them. The CDR3 has 15 amino acids. CDR1 is SQVTM and CDR2 is ANQGSEA in the germline V gene. The CDR3 region has the DNA TGCAGCGTTGAAATGGGACACTTGGGAGGCTACGAGCAGTACTTC. Translated: CSVEMGHLGGYEQYF.

This CDR3 is CSVDGTLPSTDTQYF. The CDR3 DNA sequence: TGCAGCGTAGACGGGACACTTCCTAGCACAGATACGCAGTATTTT. This rearrangement joins TRBV29-1 to TRBJ2-3, with a tentative D call TRBD1 (6 bases). The CDR3 length is 15 residues. Trimming pared 6 bases from V and 0 bases from J, leaving 16 bases between. Germline V gene data show CDR1 as SQVTM and CDR2 as ANQGSEA.

The chain couples TRBV6-5 to TRBJ2-5, with D tentatively TRBD2 (6 bases). The CDR3 consists of 14 residues. V lost 5 bases and J 1 base, leaving 11 bases between the germline ends. Germline CDR1 is MNHEY and CDR2 is SVGAGI. The CDR3 reads CASSRRDSQETQYF. The CDR3, as DNA: TGTGCCAGCAGTCGACGGGACTCCCAAGAGACCCAGTACTTC.

The chain joins TRBV4-3 to TRBJ2-7; 8 positions agree with TRBD1. The CDR3 runs to 13 residues. Germline lookup yields CDR1 LGHNA and CDR2 YSLEER. The V segment lost 5 bases and the J segment 5 bases; nucleotides outside the gene matches: 5. In nucleotides, the CDR3 is TGCGCCAGCAGCACTCAGACAGGGGACGAGCAGTACTTC. The encoded protein is CASSTQTGDEQYF.